The clone carrying this T cell receptor beta chain occurred many times. Using its own MiXCR run on the reads, TCRdb lists one record per CDR3 protein. The profile covers roughly 230,000 distinct CDR3 sequences, with 29% appearing a single time and 7% to 8% taken by the ten largest. The data originate from a study of kidney transplant recipient with SARS-CoV-2 infection. Per the germline V gene, CDR1 is SQVTM and CDR2 is ANQGSEA. The V end lost 1 base, the J end lost 3 bases, and 12 bases lay between the germline ends. This CDR3 comprises 15 residues. The genes are TRBV29-1 and TRBJ1-4; D perhaps matches TRBD1 (6 bases). The sequence was obtained from a male patient aged 25-45 years who had COVID-19 and was a kidney transplant recipient. Some T cells may be graft donor cells. The source material was a blood sample, sampled at baseline and on day 111 from a kidney transplant recipient. The CDR3 here is CSVEVQGGPNEKLFF. In DNA, the CDR3 is TGCAGCGTTGAAGTACAGGGAGGTCCTAATGAAAAACTGTTTTTT. Based on the CDR3 plus reference TRBV29-1 and TRBJ1-4, the full variable domain is SAVISQKPSRDICQRGTSLTIQCQVDSQVTMMFWYRQQPGQSLTLIATANQGSEATYESGFVIDKFPISRPNLTFSTLTVSNMSPEDSSIYLCSVEVQGGPNEKLFFGSGTQLSVL.